One sample yielded the 16 T cell receptor beta chains listed below, sequenced in a study of blood T cell repertoires in COVID-19. The table came from immunoSEQ multiplex PCR; TCRdb's copy has only in-frame clones and leaves some out. Of 150,000 to 200,000 clones listed, around 89% are singletons. Sample: peripheral blood. The receptors originated from a man between 18 and 35 years old who had recovered from COVID-19.

V and J are TRBV7-2 and TRBJ1-3, with D maybe TRBD1 (5 bases). The CDR3 length is 15 residues. Trimming cost V 5 bases and J 1 base, with 12 bases left between them. The V gene's germline CDR1 is SGHTA and CDR2 FQGNSA. The CDR3 loop is CASSVRGQSGNTIYF. CDR3 DNA: TGTGCCAGCAGCGTACGAGGACAATCTGGAAACACCATATATTTT.

The rearrangement links TRBV7-9 to TRBJ2-3; TRBD1 matches 7 bases. V lost 1 base, J lost 6 bases, and 4 bases stayed unmatched. The CDR3 is 14 amino acids. Germline V CDR1 and CDR2: SEHNR, FQNEAQ (reference sequence). In DNA form, the CDR3 reads TGTGCCAGCAGCTTAGACAGGGGCGCGGATACGCAGTATTTT. Translated: CASSLDRGADTQYF.

The chain carries TRBV5-4 and TRBJ2-7; 8 bases map to TRBD2. This CDR3 has 14 residues. J was trimmed by 7 bases and V by 0 bases; bases with no gene match: 6. The V gene's germline CDR1 is SGHNT and CDR2 YYREEE (reference sequence). CDR3 amino acids: CASSLAGGTGEQYF. CDR3 DNA: TGTGCCAGCAGCTTGGCGGGAGGGACGGGAGAGCAGTACTTC.

The CDR3 DNA sequence: TGTGCCAGCAGCTTAGGGGTTGGCGGGGGCCATGGCTACACCTTC. This gives the protein CASSLGVGGGHGYTF. The V and J genes are TRBV7-2 and TRBJ1-2, with D tentatively TRBD1 (6 bases). CDR3 length: 15 residues. Trimming cost V 1 base and J 6 bases, with 15 bases left between them. Germline CDR1 and CDR2: SGHTA and FQGNSA.

The chain couples TRBV6-5 to TRBJ1-1; the match to TRBD1 covers 9 bases. This CDR3 spans 15 amino acids. V dropped 2 bases and J dropped 0; count of bases not matched to a gene: 1. CDR1 and CDR2 (germline): MNHEY, SVGAGI. CDR3 sequence reads: CASSYTGGVNTEAFF. In DNA, the CDR3 is TGTGCCAGCAGTTACACAGGGGGCGTGAACACTGAAGCTTTCTTT.

This clone has just a few counts. The rearrangement uses TRBV14 and TRBJ2-1; possible D gene TRBD1, 6 bases. Germline loops: CDR1 SGHDN, CDR2 FVKESK. This CDR3 has 17 residues. Trimming cost V 0 bases and J 6 bases, with 18 bases left between them. CDR3 residues: CASSQERQGRHSNEQFF. The CDR3 coding sequence is TGTGCCAGCAGCCAAGAGCGGCAGGGGAGACATTCCAATGAGCAGTTCTTC.

The genes are TRBV5-4 and TRBJ1-1, with TRBD1 matching over 8 bases. V trimming: 1 base; J trimming: 4 bases; junction bases outside the gene matches: 6. The length of the CDR3 is 15 residues. The V gene's germline CDR1 is SGHNT and CDR2 YYREEE (reference sequence). The CDR3 loop is CASSLPIQGGTEAFF. CDR3 coding DNA: TGTGCCAGCAGCTTGCCCATACAGGGGGGCACTGAAGCTTTCTTT. The complete variable domain, with remaining parts taken from reference TRBV5-4 and TRBJ1-1, reads ETGVTQSPTHLIKTRGQQVTLRCSSQSGHNTVSWYQQALGQGPQFIFQYYREEENGRGNFPPRFSGLQFPNYSSELNVNALELDDSALYLCASSLPIQGGTEAFFGQGTRLTVV.

The chain uses TRBV5-6 and TRBJ1-6, with 10 bases that match TRBD1. The germline CDR1 and CDR2 sequences are SGHDT and YYEEEE. The V segment lost 0 bases and the J segment 8 bases; nucleotides outside the gene matches: 2. This CDR3 is built from 15 residues. CDR3 sequence reads: CASSLEGTGDSPLHF. CDR3 bases: TGTGCCAGCAGCTTGGAGGGGACAGGGGATTCACCCCTCCACTTT.

V usage is TRBV29-1 and J usage is TRBJ1-4, with D possibly TRBD1 on 5 matching bases. The CDR3 loop spans 13 amino acids. The germline CDR1 and CDR2 sequences are SQVTM and ANQGSEA. The V and J ends lost 2 bases and 8 bases respectively, with 12 bases between them. CDR3: CSVELGGREKLFF. The DNA for the CDR3 is TGCAGCGTTGAATTGGGGGGGAGGGAAAAACTGTTTTTT.

The CDR3: CASSPTGGIDTEAFF. CDR3 DNA: TGTGCCAGCAGCCCGACAGGGGGCATAGACACTGAAGCTTTCTTT. The chain employs TRBV7-8 and TRBJ1-1, with 10 bases that match TRBD1. V was pared by 5 bases and J by 3 bases, with 6 bases of the junction left unmatched. The length of the CDR3 is 15 residues. Germline V gene lookup returns CDR1 SGHVS and CDR2 FQNEAQ.

The J gene is TRBJ2-1, the V gene TRBV7-2; 8 bases align to TRBD2. J was trimmed by 2 bases and V by 8 bases; bases with no gene match: 8. Germline CDR1 and CDR2: SGHTA and FQGNSA. The CDR3 is 15 residues long. As DNA, the CDR3 is TGTGCCAGCCAAGCGGGAGTCAACCCCTACAATGAGCAGTTCTTC. Protein product: CASQAGVNPYNEQFF.

The CDR3 DNA is TGTGCTGTAGGGGATGGCACTGAAGCTTTCTTT. Translated: CAVGDGTEAFF. The rearrangement links TRBV6-5 to TRBJ1-1; a weak D match, TRBD1 (5 bases). Germline V gene sequence: CDR1 MNHEY, CDR2 SVGAGI. This CDR3 is built from 11 residues.

This chain connects TRBV6-5 to TRBJ2-7; 7 bases are a match to TRBD1. The junction had 4 bases not matched to a gene; V was cut back by 1 base and J by 1 base. The CDR3 runs to 15 residues. Per the germline V gene, CDR1 is MNHEY and CDR2 is SVGAGI. The CDR3 reads CASSYLQGRSYEQYF. The CDR3 coding sequence is TGTGCCAGCAGTTACTTACAGGGGAGATCCTACGAGCAGTACTTC.

V and J are TRBV4-1 and TRBJ2-5; 9 bases are shared with TRBD2. Per germline, CDR1 MGHRA and CDR2 YSYEKL. V gave up 0 bases and J gave up 3 bases; unmatched junction bases: 11. The CDR3 has 18 amino acids. CDR3 DNA: TGCGCCAGCAGCCAAGATCGGGGACTAGCCGGAATCAAAGAGACCCAGTACTTC. It codes for CASSQDRGLAGIKETQYF.

This chain links TRBV28 with TRBJ2-7, with 11 bases lining up with TRBD2. Germline V gene sequence: CDR1 MDHEN, CDR2 SYDVKM. Germline trimming cut 6 bases from V and 7 bases from J; bases unmatched to any gene: 5. This CDR3 contains 13 residues. CDR3: CASRGLAVKEQYF. CDR3 DNA: TGTGCCAGCAGGGGACTAGCGGTTAAGGAGCAGTACTTC.

The chain has TRBV7-2 and TRBJ2-7, with 7 bases lining up with TRBD2. CDR3 length: 14 residues. With V trimmed by 3 bases and J by 2 bases, 4 bases remained unmatched. CDR1 SGHTA and CDR2 FQGNSA come from the germline V gene. CDR3 amino acids: CASSLGLTTYEQYF. CDR3 DNA: TGTGCCAGCAGCTTGGGACTAACGACCTACGAGCAGTACTTC.